The 2 T cell receptor beta chains below were found in one sample sequenced in a study of blood T cell repertoires in COVID-19. Generated by immunoSEQ multiplex PCR, the TCRdb table keeps only in-frame clones and is missing some. The repertoire holds some 670,000 clones, approximately 90% seen once, with approximately 0.3% in the top ten. Sequenced input: peripheral blood. The source is a woman in her late teens or twenties with acute or convalescent COVID-19.

The rearrangement links TRBV15 to TRBJ1-2, with D possibly TRBD1 on 5 matching bases. The CDR3 spans 15 residues. Germline V lookup: CDR1 LNHNV, CDR2 YYDKDF (reference sequence). The germline V and J ends were trimmed by 5 bases and 2 bases, with 15 bases remaining between them. CDR3 sequence reads: CATSPVGRANYGYTF. CDR3 DNA sequence: TGTGCCACCAGCCCGGTGGGCAGGGCCAACTATGGCTACACCTTC.

The chain carries TRBV6-2 or TRBV6-3 and TRBJ1-5, with TRBD1 matching over 9 bases. After removal of 6 bases from V and 5 bases from J, the junction contained 5 bases not matched to a gene. Germline CDR1 reads MNHEY; CDR2 reads SVGEGT. The CDR3 is made up of 14 amino acids. The CDR3 coding sequence is TGTGCCAGCAGCCCACAGGGGGCTTATCAGCCCCAGCATTTT. Translating it yields CASSPQGAYQPQHF.